This entry lists 17 T cell receptor beta chains sequenced from one sample in a study of metastatic and nonmetastatic thyroid tumors. TCRdb re-called clones from the PCR reads using MiXCR. The data contain around 20,000 clones, under 35% of them singletons. Thyroid surgery took place with no prior treatment in any patient. The sequencing input was blood. Source of these receptors: a female donor with papillary thyroid cancer or a benign thyroid nodule (not recorded which). Some clones in this sample may be carry-over from other donors' samples.

A word on this clone: An end of the junction does not agree with germline; a read error may underlie this. The chain has TRBV6-4 and TRBJ1-1; 7 bases agree with TRBD1. The CDR3 contains 15 residues. The V gene's germline CDR1 is MRHNA and CDR2 SNTAGT. This chain's CDR3 is CASSNRGGGGTEALF. The CDR3 coding sequence is TGTGCCAGCAGTAACCGAGGGGGCGGGGGAACTGAAGCTCTCTTT.

CDR3 DNA sequence: TGTGCCAGCAGGGCTTTCGGGACAGGGGTCTACGAGCAGTACTTC. Protein product: CASRAFGTGVYEQYF. The rearrangement joins TRBV5-8 to TRBJ2-7; 10 nucleotides line up with TRBD1. The CDR3 covers 15 residues. CDR1 and CDR2 from the germline V gene are SGHTS and YDEGEE. The trim removed 5 bases at V and 3 bases at J, leaving 8 bases unmatched.

This clone has just a few counts. The chain uses TRBV27 and TRBJ2-1, with 11 bases fitting TRBD2. Unmatched junction bases numbered 16, after V lost 9 bases and J lost 3 bases. CDR3 length: 18 amino acids. The germline gives CDR1 MNHEY, CDR2 SMNVEV (reference sequence). CDR3 in amino acids: CASGNMASGRFGYNEQFF. CDR3 in DNA: TGTGCCAGTGGCAATATGGCTAGCGGGAGGTTCGGCTACAATGAGCAGTTCTTC.

This clone was seen a few times. The CDR3 loop is CASTGGGWGNQPQHF. The CDR3 coding sequence is TGTGCCAGCACGGGGGGAGGCTGGGGCAATCAGCCCCAGCATTTT. The rearrangement uses TRBV28 and TRBJ1-5; TRBD1 might be the D (5 bases). Germline V gene lookup returns CDR1 MDHEN and CDR2 SYDVKM. V shed 7 bases and J shed 2 bases, with 15 bases lying between them. CDR3 length: 15 residues.

The V and J genes are TRBV5-4 and TRBJ2-5; D is undetermined. V lost 0 bases, J lost 5 bases, and 5 bases lay in between. This CDR3 is 12 amino acids long. Looked up from germline, CDR1 is SGHNT and CDR2 is YYREEE (reference sequence). CDR3 DNA sequence: TGTGCCAGCAGCTTGGGAAGGGAGACCCAGTACTTC. Translated: CASSLGRETQYF.

This clone was observed a single time. The V gene is TRBV5-1, the J gene TRBJ2-7; no clear D gene. V was trimmed by 4 bases and J by 2 bases, leaving 16 bases between them. Germline V gene lookup returns CDR1 SGHRS and CDR2 YFSETQ. CDR3 length: 15 amino acids. In DNA, the CDR3 is TGCGCCAGCAGCCCGGTGGGTACACTACCCTACGAGCAGTACTTC. It is translated as CASSPVGTLPYEQYF.

This clone is medium-sized within its sample. The CDR3 region is CASSGDNTDTQYF. DNA of the CDR3: TGTGCCAGCAGTGGGGACAACACAGATACGCAGTATTTT. The V gene is TRBV6-4, the J gene TRBJ2-3; D perhaps matches TRBD1 (6 bases). The CDR3 extends over 13 amino acids. V lost 4 bases and J 2 bases, leaving 7 bases between the germline ends. Germline V CDR1 and CDR2: MRHNA, SNTAGT.

This clone was seen repeatedly, ten times or more. The chain joins TRBV4-2 to TRBJ1-1, with 9 bases identical to TRBD1. The CDR3 is 16 residues long. J gave up 0 bases and V 4 bases, and 6 bases lay outside the gene matches. The germline gives CDR1 LGHNA, CDR2 YNFKEQ. The chain's CDR3 is CASSPTGTGLNTEAFF. The CDR3 region has the DNA TGTGCCAGCAGCCCTACCGGGACAGGGTTGAACACTGAAGCTTTCTTT.

Within the sample, this clone is medium-sized. The J gene is TRBJ1-1, the V gene TRBV6-2 or TRBV6-3, with TRBD1 as a possible D gene (6 bases). CDR3 size: 15 residues. CDR1 MNHEY and CDR2 SVGEGT come from the germline V gene. V dropped 2 bases and J dropped 1 base, with 11 bases sitting between them. CDR3 sequence: CASSYLGHPNTEAFF. The DNA of the CDR3 is TGTGCCAGCAGTTACCTGGGACACCCGAACACTGAAGCTTTCTTT.

The V and J genes are TRBV3-1 and TRBJ2-5, with a weak D call TRBD1 (6 bases). Trimming took 2 bases from V and 5 from J, leaving 18 bases between them. This CDR3 spans 16 amino acids. Germline CDR1 is LGHDT and CDR2 is YNNKEL (reference sequence). Written as DNA, the CDR3 is TGTGCCAGCAGCCAAAAAAGGGGGACCAGTCGGGAGACCCAGTACTTC. Protein product: CASSQKRGTSRETQYF.

The chain combines TRBV20-1 with TRBJ1-2; the match to TRBD1 covers 9 bases. Germline V lookup: CDR1 DFQATT, CDR2 SNEGSKA (reference sequence). The junction had 11 bases not matched to a gene; V was cut back by 5 bases and J by 7 bases. There are 14 residues in the CDR3. The CDR3 DNA is TGCAGTGCTGAACGACCGGGACAGGGATTTGGCTACACCTTC. Amino acids: CSAERPGQGFGYTF.

This clone ranks as medium-sized. The genes are TRBV6-1 and TRBJ2-3; TRBD2 matches 7 bases. Losses at the gene ends were 0 bases for V and 3 bases for J; bases not matched to a gene: 0. The length of the CDR3 is 14 residues. CDR1 and CDR2 from the germline V gene are MNHNS and SASEGT. This chain's CDR3 is CASSEASGTDTQYF. The DNA of the CDR3 is TGTGCCAGCAGTGAAGCTAGCGGGACAGATACGCAGTATTTT.

This clone was counted ten times or more. This sequence joins TRBV30 and TRBJ1-6; 8 bases agree with TRBD1. Germline CDR1 GTSNPN, CDR2 SVGIG (reference sequence). The CDR3 sequence is 13 residues long. Losses at the gene ends were 4 bases for V and 9 bases for J; bases not matched to a gene: 5. CDR3 loop: CAWTGRGPSPLHF. The DNA for the CDR3 is TGTGCCTGGACCGGCAGGGGGCCTTCACCCCTCCACTTT.

V is TRBV5-6 and J is TRBJ2-2; 9 bases agree with TRBD1. There are 16 residues in the CDR3. CDR1 and CDR2 (germline): SGHDT, YYEEEE. V was clipped by 2 bases and J by 3 bases; unmatched bases: 5. The CDR3 here is CASSFRDRVYTGELFF. DNA of the CDR3: TGTGCCAGCAGCTTCCGGGACAGGGTTTACACCGGGGAGCTGTTTTTT. The full variable domain, completed using reference TRBV5-6 and TRBJ2-2, is DAGVTQSPTHLIKTRGQQVTLRCSPKSGHDTVSWYQQALGQGPQFIFQYYEEEERQRGNFPDRFSGHQFPNYSSELNVNALLLGDSALYLCASSFRDRVYTGELFFGEGSRLTVL.

The chain carries TRBV11-2 and TRBJ2-2; 10 bases agree with TRBD2. From germline, CDR1 is SGHAT and CDR2 FQNNGV. The ends lost 5 bases at V and 3 bases at J; junction bases unmatched: 12. The CDR3 has 18 residues. The CDR3 DNA sequence: TGTGCCAGCAGCGGCAGGCCAGCGGGGGGGCCGGACACCGGGGAGCTGTTTTTT. Translated, it gives CASSGRPAGGPDTGELFF.

This clone was counted many times. This chain uses TRBV6-1 with TRBJ1-4; 7 bases line up with TRBD1. The ends lost 6 bases at V and 6 bases at J; junction bases unmatched: 4. This CDR3 contains 13 residues. The germline V gene encodes CDR1 MNHNS and CDR2 SASEGT. The chain's CDR3 is CASRRTGDEKLFF. As DNA, the CDR3 is TGTGCCAGCAGAAGGACAGGAGATGAAAAACTGTTTTTT.

The genes are TRBV6-1 and TRBJ1-2; perhaps TRBD1 as D (6 bases). Germline CDR1 is MNHNS and CDR2 is SASEGT. The CDR3 extends over 15 amino acids. V was clipped by 5 bases and J by 5 bases, with 18 bases between them. Here the CDR3 DNA reads TGTGCCAGCAGTCAAGAACCGGGACAACCTTATGGCTACACCTTC. Its translation: CASSQEPGQPYGYTF.